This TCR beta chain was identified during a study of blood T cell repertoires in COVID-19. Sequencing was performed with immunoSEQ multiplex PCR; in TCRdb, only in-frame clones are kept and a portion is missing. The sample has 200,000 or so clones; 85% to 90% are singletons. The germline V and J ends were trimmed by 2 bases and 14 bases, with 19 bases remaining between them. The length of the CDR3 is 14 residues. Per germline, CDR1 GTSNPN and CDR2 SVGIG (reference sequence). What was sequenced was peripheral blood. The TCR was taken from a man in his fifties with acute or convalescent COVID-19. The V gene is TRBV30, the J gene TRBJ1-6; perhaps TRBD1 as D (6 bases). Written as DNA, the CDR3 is TGTGCCTGGAGTCCCCGGGAGGGGGGTAGATCCCTCCACTTT. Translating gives CAWSPREGGRSLHF. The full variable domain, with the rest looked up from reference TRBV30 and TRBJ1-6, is SQTIHQWPATLVQPVGSPLSLECTVEGTSNPNLYWYRQAAGRGLQLLFYSVGIGQISSEVPQNLSASRPQDRQFILSSKKLLLSDSGFYLCAWSPREGGRSLHFGNGTRLTVT.